Below are 31 T cell receptor beta chains sequenced from a single sample in a study of radiation and T cells in renal cell carcinoma. As for time point: baseline pretreatment blood. Treatment indicated: 15 Gy SBRT to primary tumor, nephrectomy 4 weeks later. TCRdb's copy holds only in-frame clones and misses some; the assay was immunoSEQ multiplex PCR. The data contain roughly 100,000 clones, 70% to 85% of them singletons. The material sequenced was blood, taken from a patient whose treatment included radiotherapy and nephrectomy. The receptors derive from a man between 60 and 75 years old with renal cell carcinoma.

The gene calls are TRBV18 and TRBJ2-7; 7 bases match TRBD1. The J segment lost 4 bases and the V segment lost 4 bases, leaving 1 base of the junction unmatched. The germline V gene encodes CDR1 KGHSH and CDR2 LQKENI. The CDR3 extends over 12 amino acids. The CDR3 spells CASSLGQYEQYF. The CDR3 region has the DNA TGTGCCAGCTCACTGGGACAGTACGAGCAGTACTTC. The whole variable domain, filled in from reference TRBV18 and TRBJ2-7, reads NAGVMQNPRHLVRRRGQEARLRCSPMKGHSHVYWYRQLPEEGLKFMVYLQKENIIDESGMPKERFSAEFPKEGPSILRIQQVVRGDSAAYFCASSLGQYEQYFGPGTRLTVT.

The J gene is TRBJ2-1, the V gene TRBV18; D perhaps matches TRBD2 (6 bases). Germline loops: CDR1 KGHSH, CDR2 LQKENI. The germline V and J ends were trimmed by 4 bases and 6 bases, with 13 bases remaining between them. The CDR3 covers 14 residues. The CDR3 reads CASSRRGEGNEQFF. DNA of the CDR3: TGTGCCAGCTCACGGAGGGGAGAAGGCAATGAGCAGTTCTTC.

A single count supports this clone. The V and J genes are TRBV4-2 and TRBJ2-1; 8 bases align to TRBD2. The germline V gene has CDR1 LGHNA and CDR2 YNFKEQ. The V gene end was trimmed by 1 base and the J gene end by 8 bases; junction bases not matched to a gene: 4. There are 14 residues in the CDR3. DNA for the CDR3: TGTGCCAGCAGCCAAGTACTGCGGGAGGATGAGCAGTTCTTC. Translating it yields CASSQVLREDEQFF.

As concerns this clone: This specimen includes other DNA sequences encoding the same CDR3. The chain joins TRBV9 to TRBJ1-2; D is unresolved. V was clipped by 0 bases and J by 0 bases, with 12 bases between them. The CDR3 runs to 16 residues. From germline, CDR1 is SGDLS and CDR2 YYNGEE. The CDR3 region is CASSVAGQEANYGYTF. CDR3 coding DNA: TGTGCCAGCAGCGTAGCTGGGCAGGAAGCTAACTATGGCTACACCTTC.

This clone was counted once. The chain links TRBV7-6 to TRBJ2-7; 7 nucleotides align to TRBD1. After removal of 6 bases from V and 5 bases from J, the junction contained 10 bases not matched to a gene. The CDR3 runs 14 residues. The germline gives CDR1 SGHVS, CDR2 FNYEAQ. The CDR3 bases are TGTGCCAGCAGTCAAACAGGGGCGGACGACGAGCAGTACTTC. Translating gives CASSQTGADDEQYF.

The CDR3 protein is CASSSGTASGNTIYF. In DNA form, the CDR3 reads TGCGCCAGCAGCTCAGGGACGGCCTCTGGAAACACCATATATTTT. This rearrangement joins TRBV5-1 to TRBJ1-3; D might be TRBD1 (5 bases). The V gene lost 3 bases and the J gene lost 0 bases, with 10 bases spanning the gap. This CDR3 contains 15 residues. Germline values: CDR1 SGHRS, CDR2 YFSETQ.

The chain links TRBV19 to TRBJ2-7, with 8 positions matching TRBD1. The length of the CDR3 is 15 residues. CDR1 is LNHDA and CDR2 is SQIVND in the germline V gene (reference sequence). The J segment lost 1 base and the V segment lost 5 bases, leaving 7 bases of the junction unmatched. Written as DNA, the CDR3 is TGTGCCAGTAGTCCAGGACAGGGTTGGTCCTACGAGCAGTACTTC. Residues: CASSPGQGWSYEQYF.

The chain uses TRBV2 and TRBJ2-1; no definite D call. This CDR3 spans 11 amino acids. Trimming removed 5 bases at V and 5 bases at J, with 4 bases between. Germline CDR1 SNHLY, CDR2 FYNNEI. CDR3 in amino acids: CASSPNNEQFF. Written as DNA, the CDR3 is TGTGCCAGCAGTCCAAACAATGAGCAGTTCTTC.

This chain joins TRBV5-4 and TRBJ2-7; 8 positions match TRBD2. The CDR3 consists of 12 residues. In germline, CDR1 is SGHNT, CDR2 YYREEE (reference sequence). The junction had 0 bases not matched to a gene; V was cut back by 0 bases and J by 7 bases. As DNA, the CDR3 is TGTGCCAGCAGCTTGGGACTAGCGGAGCAGTACTTC. Amino acid sequence: CASSLGLAEQYF.

This chain joins TRBV2 and TRBJ1-2, with TRBD1 identical over 7 bases. This CDR3 has 15 residues. CDR1 is SNHLY, CDR2 FYNNEI, per germline. J was trimmed by 7 bases and V by 6 bases; bases with no gene match: 14. Written as DNA, the CDR3 is TGTGCCAGCAGCCGGACGACAGGGTGGGGTGGTGGCTACACCTTC. The encoded protein is CASSRTTGWGGGYTF. Together with reference TRBV2 and TRBJ1-2, the CDR3 gives the full variable domain: EPEVTQTPSHQVTQMGQEVILRCVPISNHLYFYWYRQILGQKVEFLVSFYNNEISEKSEIFDDQFSVERPDGSNFTLKIRSTKLEDSAMYFCASSRTTGWGGGYTFGSGTRLTVV.

This clone was seen once. V usage is TRBV7-9 and J usage is TRBJ1-4; D remains unclear. The CDR3 runs 15 residues. Germline loops: CDR1 SEHNR, CDR2 FQNEAQ (reference sequence). Trimming took off 2 bases at V and 4 bases at J, with 11 bases between the two ends. The CDR3 DNA is TGTGCCAGCAGCTTATTGGCGGGCCTTAATGAAAAACTGTTTTTT. This encodes CASSLLAGLNEKLFF.

The chain employs TRBV6-1 and TRBJ2-2, with 8 bases matching TRBD2. Germline assignment: CDR1 MNHNS and CDR2 SASEGT. The CDR3 runs 15 residues. V gave up 2 bases and J gave up 3 bases; unmatched junction bases: 2. CDR3: CASSELAGDTGELFF. The DNA of the CDR3 is TGTGCCAGCAGTGAACTAGCGGGTGACACCGGGGAGCTGTTTTTT.

This chain uses TRBV5-1 with TRBJ2-2, with D maybe TRBD1 (6 bases). CDR1 and CDR2 from the germline V gene are SGHRS and YFSETQ. The CDR3 consists of 14 residues. V was trimmed by 3 bases and J by 6 bases, leaving 12 bases between them. The CDR3 protein is CASSSSGAPGELFF. The CDR3 DNA reads TGCGCCAGCAGCTCCTCAGGGGCCCCCGGGGAGCTGTTTTTT.

This chain uses TRBV10-3 with TRBJ2-7; possible D gene TRBD1, 6 bases. V lost 6 bases and J lost 6, with 12 bases in between. The CDR3 extends over 12 amino acids. CDR1 is ENHRY, CDR2 SYGVKD, per germline. CDR3 bases: TGTGCCATCAGGGGGGCCGGCGGCGAGCAGTACTTC. It codes for CAIRGAGGEQYF.

The rearrangement links TRBV27 to TRBJ2-7, with D possibly being TRBD1 or TRBD2 (5 bases each). There are 16 residues in the CDR3. Looked up from germline, CDR1 is MNHEY and CDR2 is SMNVEV (reference sequence). V lost 5 bases, J lost 0 bases, and 17 bases lay in between. Here the CDR3 reads CASSPFGTWDSYEQYF. DNA for the CDR3: TGTGCCAGCAGTCCATTCGGGACGTGGGACTCCTACGAGCAGTACTTC.

V gene TRBV19 combines with J gene TRBJ1-5, with 7 positions matching TRBD1. The CDR3 runs to 16 residues. The V segment lost 7 bases and the J segment 3 bases; nucleotides outside the gene matches: 12. Germline V CDR1 and CDR2: LNHDA, SQIVND (reference sequence). CDR3 amino acids: CASTPRTGLNNQPQHF. The DNA for the CDR3 is TGTGCCAGTACCCCTCGGACAGGCCTAAACAATCAGCCCCAGCATTTT.

The chain links TRBV18 to TRBJ2-3, with 8 nucleotides matching TRBD2. CDR3 length: 17 amino acids. Germline V lookup: CDR1 KGHSH, CDR2 LQKENI. J was trimmed by 7 bases and V by 3 bases; bases with no gene match: 15. The chain's CDR3 is CASSPRVAGPNTYTQYF. The CDR3 DNA reads as TGTGCCAGCTCACCTAGAGTAGCGGGGCCGAACACGTATACGCAGTATTTT.

The chain couples TRBV18 to TRBJ1-1; 9 bases agree with TRBD1. CDR3 length: 18 amino acids. CDR1 KGHSH and CDR2 LQKENI come from the germline V gene. V was pared by 1 base and J by 1 base, with 10 bases of the junction left unmatched. CDR3 region: CASSPLRQGETSNTEAFF. The CDR3 bases are TGTGCCAGCTCACCACTCCGACAGGGGGAAACTTCGAACACTGAAGCTTTCTTT.

The chain is built from TRBV7-2 and TRBJ1-2; no reliable D call. Germline CDR1 SGHTA, CDR2 FQGNSA. The CDR3 loop spans 14 amino acids. The V gene lost 7 bases and the J gene lost 4 bases, with 16 bases spanning the gap. The CDR3, as DNA: TGTGCCAGCAAGGCGTTAAGGGCCTCCTATGGCTACACCTTC. It translates to CASKALRASYGYTF.

This chain joins TRBV29-1 and TRBJ2-7; 10 nucleotides agree with TRBD1. The CDR3 runs to 15 residues. After removal of 0 bases from V and 2 bases from J, the junction contained 4 bases not matched to a gene. CDR1 and CDR2 from the germline V gene are SQVTM and ANQGSEA. CDR3 bases: TGCAGCGTTGAAGACAGGGACAGGGGCCCCTACGAGCAGTACTTC. Its translation: CSVEDRDRGPYEQYF.

V is TRBV10-3 and J is TRBJ2-3; D is unresolved. Trimming stripped 3 bases from V and 2 bases from J, with 12 bases between. This CDR3 is 15 amino acids long. Germline V gene sequence: CDR1 ENHRY, CDR2 SYGVKD. The CDR3 nucleotides read TGTGCCATCAGTGAAGTTAGTGGATTCACAGATACGCAGTATTTT. Protein: CAISEVSGFTDTQYF.

The V and J genes are TRBV10-3 and TRBJ2-1, with D possibly matching TRBD2 (5 bases). Germline assignment: CDR1 ENHRY and CDR2 SYGVKD. The CDR3 extends over 14 amino acids. V lost 5 bases and J lost 9, with 17 bases in between. CDR3 region: CAISPALLVAEQFF. CDR3 DNA: TGTGCCATCAGTCCCGCCCTACTAGTAGCTGAGCAGTTCTTC.

This rearrangement joins TRBV2 to TRBJ2-1; perhaps TRBD1 as D (6 bases). This CDR3 is 17 amino acids long. The germline V and J ends were trimmed by 4 bases and 0 bases, with 16 bases remaining between them. The V gene's germline CDR1 is SNHLY and CDR2 FYNNEI. The CDR3 sequence is CASSGFQGPSSYNEQFF. Written as DNA, the CDR3 is TGTGCCAGCAGTGGGTTTCAGGGGCCCAGCTCCTACAATGAGCAGTTCTTC.

This clone was observed a handful of times. The chain combines TRBV27 with TRBJ1-1; D is ambiguous. Germline CDR1 and CDR2: MNHEY and SMNVEV (reference sequence). Trimming pared 5 bases from V and 5 bases from J, leaving 12 bases between. This CDR3 is 13 amino acids long. CDR3 in DNA: TGTGCCAGCAGTATCGGACGGGTTACTGAAGCTTTCTTT. Its protein product is CASSIGRVTEAFF.

The rearrangement links TRBV15 to TRBJ2-2; possible D gene TRBD2, 6 bases. V lost 0 bases and J 7 bases, leaving 12 bases between the germline ends. The CDR3 contains 15 residues. Looked up from germline, CDR1 is LNHNV and CDR2 is YYDKDF (reference sequence). CDR3 sequence: CATSRDRRGNGELFF. The CDR3, as DNA: TGTGCCACCAGCAGAGATCGGAGGGGAAACGGGGAGCTGTTTTTT.

This clone was found once. Here the CDR3 reads CASSRWGGPENIQYF. In DNA form, the CDR3 reads TGCGCCAGCAGTAGGTGGGGAGGTCCGGAAAACATTCAGTACTTC. The chain carries TRBV5-1 and TRBJ2-4, with D perhaps TRBD2 (6 bases). Trimming removed 5 bases from V and 5 bases from J, with 17 bases in between. CDR1 SGHRS and CDR2 YFSETQ come from the germline V gene. There are 15 residues in the CDR3.

The chain links TRBV6-1 to TRBJ2-3, with 7 positions matching TRBD2. From germline, CDR1 is MNHNS and CDR2 SASEGT. Trimming at V came to 4 bases and at J to 5 bases, leaving 9 bases not matched to a gene. The length of the CDR3 is 15 residues. The CDR3 region is CASSVGLGGQDTQYF. In nucleotides, the CDR3 is TGTGCCAGCAGTGTAGGACTAGGCGGACAAGATACGCAGTATTTT.

The chain uses TRBV6-5 and TRBJ2-2, with TRBD2 as a possible D gene (6 bases). The CDR3 extends over 12 amino acids. Germline assignment: CDR1 MNHEY and CDR2 SVGAGI. CDR3 region: CAEQPGAGELFF. The CDR3 region has the DNA TGTGCTGAACAGCCGGGGGCCGGGGAGCTGTTTTTT.

The CDR3 region has the DNA TGTGCCAGCAGCGTAGGAGTCCGTCTGAACACTGAAGCTTTCTTT. This translates into CASSVGVRLNTEAFF. This rearrangement joins TRBV9 to TRBJ1-1; no clear D gene. The CDR3 spans 15 residues. V was trimmed by 0 bases and J by 0 bases, leaving 9 bases between them. Germline V gives CDR1 SGDLS, CDR2 YYNGEE. The full variable domain, rest sourced from reference TRBV9 and TRBJ1-1, is DSGVTQTPKHLITATGQRVTLRCSPRSGDLSVYWYQQSLDQGLQFLIQYYNGEERAKGNILERFSAQQFPDLHSELNLSSLELGDSALYFCASSVGVRLNTEAFFGQGTRLTVV.

The gene calls are TRBV5-1 and TRBJ2-3; D unclear. The CDR3 runs 12 residues. Germline V lookup: CDR1 SGHRS, CDR2 YFSETQ. V gave up 2 bases and J gave up 2 bases, with 3 bases separating them. The CDR3 loop is CASSFPTDTQYF. CDR3 DNA sequence: TGCGCCAGCAGCTTCCCCACAGATACGCAGTATTTT. The full variable domain, completed using reference TRBV5-1 and TRBJ2-3, is KAGVTQTPRYLIKTRGQQVTLSCSPISGHRSVSWYQQTPGQGLQFLFEYFSETQRNKGNFPGRFSGRQFSNSRSEMNVSTLELGDSALYLCASSFPTDTQYFGPGTRLTVL.

The gene calls are TRBV5-1 and TRBJ1-1, with 10 bases that match TRBD1. The germline V gene encodes CDR1 SGHRS and CDR2 YFSETQ. J lost 4 bases, V lost 4 bases, and 4 bases had no gene match. The length of the CDR3 is 14 residues. CDR3: CASSPRTGGTEAFF. DNA of the CDR3: TGCGCCAGCAGCCCTAGGACAGGGGGCACTGAAGCTTTCTTT.